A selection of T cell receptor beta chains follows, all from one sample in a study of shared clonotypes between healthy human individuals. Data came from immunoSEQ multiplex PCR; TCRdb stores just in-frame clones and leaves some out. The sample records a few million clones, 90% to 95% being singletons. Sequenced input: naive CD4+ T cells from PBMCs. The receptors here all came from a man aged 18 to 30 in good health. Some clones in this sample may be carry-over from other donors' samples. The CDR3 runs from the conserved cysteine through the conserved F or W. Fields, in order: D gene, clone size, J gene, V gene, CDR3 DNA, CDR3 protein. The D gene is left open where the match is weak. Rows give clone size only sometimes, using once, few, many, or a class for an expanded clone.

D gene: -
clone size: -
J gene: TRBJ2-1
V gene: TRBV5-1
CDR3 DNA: TGCGCCAGCAGCTTCGACAACTACAATGAGCAGTTCTTC
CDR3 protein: CASSFDNYNEQFF

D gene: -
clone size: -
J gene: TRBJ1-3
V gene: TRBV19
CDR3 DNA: TGTGCCAGTAGGAGGGGGGAACCTGGAAACACCATATATTTT
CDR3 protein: CASRRGEPGNTIYF

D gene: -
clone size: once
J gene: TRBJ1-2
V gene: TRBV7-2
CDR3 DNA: TGTGCCAGCAGTCAAATGAGGGTCCGGTATGGCTACACCTTC
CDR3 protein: CASSQMRVRYGYTF

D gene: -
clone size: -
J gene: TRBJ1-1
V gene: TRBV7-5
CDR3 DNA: TGTGTCAGAAGCTCGGGACAGGGCACTGAAGCTTTCTTT
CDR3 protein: CVRSSGQGTEAFF

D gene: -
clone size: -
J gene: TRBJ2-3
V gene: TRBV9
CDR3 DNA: TGTGCCAGCAGCGCTTCTAGCGGCACAGATACGCAGTATTTT
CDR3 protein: CASSASSGTDTQYF

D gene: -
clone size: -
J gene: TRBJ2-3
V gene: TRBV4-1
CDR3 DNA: TGCGCCAGCAGCCAACCCCTCCAGGGGAATACGCAGTATTTT
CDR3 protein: CASSQPLQGNTQYF

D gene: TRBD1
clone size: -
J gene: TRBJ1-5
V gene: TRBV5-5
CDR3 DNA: TGTGCCAGCAGCGCTGAGAGCCTGGACAGGGTATATCAGCCCCAGCATTTT
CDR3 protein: CASSAESLDRVYQPQHF

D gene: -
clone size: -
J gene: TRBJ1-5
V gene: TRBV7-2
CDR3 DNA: TGTGCCAGCAGCCCTAGGGGTTTTGGCAATCAGCCCCAGCATTTT
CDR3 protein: CASSPRGFGNQPQHF

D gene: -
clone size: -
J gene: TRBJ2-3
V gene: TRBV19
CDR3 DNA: TGTGCCAGTAGTACCACTTCCATTGGTGTGGATCCAGATACGCAGTATTTT
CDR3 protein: CASSTTSIGVDPDTQYF

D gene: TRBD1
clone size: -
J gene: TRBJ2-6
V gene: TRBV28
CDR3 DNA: TGTGCCAGCAGTACAGGGGGCACCGGGGCCAACGTCCTGACTTTC
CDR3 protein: CASSTGGTGANVLTF

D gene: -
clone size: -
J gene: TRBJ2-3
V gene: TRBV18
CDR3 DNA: TGTGCCAGCTCACCACCGTCGACAGATACGCAGTATTTT
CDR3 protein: CASSPPSTDTQYF

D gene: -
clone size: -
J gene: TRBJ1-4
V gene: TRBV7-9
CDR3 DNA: TGTGCCAGCAGCTTAAGAGGGCGGGGCACAACTAATGAAAAACTGTTTTTT
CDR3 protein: CASSLRGRGTTNEKLFF

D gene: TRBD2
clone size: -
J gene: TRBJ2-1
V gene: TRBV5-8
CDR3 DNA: TGTGCCAGCAGCTTGGCGGATGGGGCGGGAGTTGTGGATGAGCAGTTCTTC
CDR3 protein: CASSLADGAGVVDEQFF

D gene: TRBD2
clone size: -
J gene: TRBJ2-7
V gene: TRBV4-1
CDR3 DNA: TGCGCCAGCAGCCTTTCTAGCGGGCATACCTACGAGCAGTACTTC
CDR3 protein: CASSLSSGHTYEQYF

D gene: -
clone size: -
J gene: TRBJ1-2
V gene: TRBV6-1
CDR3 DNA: TGTGCCAGCAGTGAATCCGGAGGCTACACCTTC
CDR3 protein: CASSESGGYTF

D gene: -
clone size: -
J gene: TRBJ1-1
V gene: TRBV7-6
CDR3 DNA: TGTGCCAGCAGCCATGGATGGGACATCAGCACTGAAGCTTTCTTT
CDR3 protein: CASSHGWDISTEAFF

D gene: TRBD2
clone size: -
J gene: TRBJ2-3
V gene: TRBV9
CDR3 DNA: TGTGCCAGCAGCGGACGAGGAGCGGGAGTTCACGTGGGGGATACGCAGTATTTT
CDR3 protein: CASSGRGAGVHVGDTQYF

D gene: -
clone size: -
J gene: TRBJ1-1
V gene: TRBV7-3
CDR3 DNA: TGTGCCAGCAGCCCGGGGGGTCCCACTGAAGCTTTCTTT
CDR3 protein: CASSPGGPTEAFF

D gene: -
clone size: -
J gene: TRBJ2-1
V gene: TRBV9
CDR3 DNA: TGTGCCAGCTCAAATACTTGGGGCGGAGGCAATGAGCAGTTCTTC
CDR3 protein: CASSNTWGGGNEQFF

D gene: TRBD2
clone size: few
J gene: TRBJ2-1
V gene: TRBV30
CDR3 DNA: TGTGCCTGGGCCCGGGGGGTAAGTGAGCAGTTCTTC
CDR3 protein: CAWARGVSEQFF

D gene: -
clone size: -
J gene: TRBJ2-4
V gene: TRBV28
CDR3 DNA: TGTGCCACCCGAGGGGTGGGGAACATTCAGTACTTC
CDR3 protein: CATRGVGNIQYF

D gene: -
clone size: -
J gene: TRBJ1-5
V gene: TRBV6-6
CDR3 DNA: TGTGCCAGCAGCCCCCCCCAGAGAGGAAGTCAGCCCCAGCATTTT
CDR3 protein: CASSPPQRGSQPQHF

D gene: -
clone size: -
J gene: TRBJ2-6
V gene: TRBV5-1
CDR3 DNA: TGCGCCAGCAGCTACTACAGGGCCTCCCTTGGTAAGGCCAACGTCCTGACTTTC
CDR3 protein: CASSYYRASLGKANVLTF

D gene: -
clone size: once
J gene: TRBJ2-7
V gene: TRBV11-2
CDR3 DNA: TGTGCCAGCAGAAAAGTGGGGGAATGGCCCGTCTTC
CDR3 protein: CASRKVGEWPVF

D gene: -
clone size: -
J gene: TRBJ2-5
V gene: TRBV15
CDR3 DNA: TGTGCCACCAGCAGAGATCACGAGGGCCAAGCGACCCAGTACTTC
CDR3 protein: CATSRDHEGQATQYF

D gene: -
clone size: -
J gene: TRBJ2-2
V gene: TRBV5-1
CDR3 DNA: TGCGCCAGCAGCTTTGACGGAGGGAACACCGGGGAGCTGTTTTTT
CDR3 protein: CASSFDGGNTGELFF

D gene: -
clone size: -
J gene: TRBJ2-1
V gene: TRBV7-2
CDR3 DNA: TGTGCCAGCAGCTTAGATTCAGTCTACAATGAGCAGTTCTTC
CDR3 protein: CASSLDSVYNEQFF

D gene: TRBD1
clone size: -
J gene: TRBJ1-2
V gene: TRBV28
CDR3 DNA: TGTGCCAGCAGTTCCCCGGACAGGCTCGTTGGTTACACCTTC
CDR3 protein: CASSSPDRLVGYTF